The present TCR beta chain was sequenced within a study of cytomegalovirus exposure and HLA in healthy donors (dated by TCRdb to the late 2010s). Background on the whole study: According to a later analysis, one platform produced both the 120 validation repertoires and the 550 to 800 repertoires of the first cohort. The study aimed to test whether cataloging public T cell receptors could reveal signatures of past pathogen exposure. In addition to the first cohort of 666 subjects, a separate validation cohort of under 150 different subjects was used. The study combined high-throughput TCR immunosequencing, statistical association of individual TCRs with disease status, and machine learning to predict cytomegalovirus infection status.

The donors were included in the validation cohort of roughly 120 subjects, a group kept apart from the roughly 700-subject first cohort. On this clone itself: The antigen it recognizes is unknown. Per-base qualities were not stored, and no clone one base away is much larger.

Overall study outcomes, separate from this receptor: According to the authors, the approach could potentially be generalized to other disease states and immunological phenotypes. Of the cluster scores, approximately 94% were above 0 in a later analysis, which found that TCRs clustered in the first cohort also tended to co-occur in the 120 or so validation repertoires. Most TCR sequences were seen in very few donors, while some public TCRs were found in many individuals. In the study, about 150 TCR beta chains were listed as associated with cytomegalovirus. The classifier was reported to diagnose cytomegalovirus status with high specificity and sensitivity in both the original cohort and the validation cohort. All 120 or so repertoires were used to score co-occurrence in the validation cohort in a later analysis, because that analysis had no HLA typing for the cohort. In vitro tests confirmed that a few of the cytomegalovirus-associated TCR beta chains recognize cytomegalovirus antigens.

From its cysteine to its phenylalanine, the CDR3 spans 17 amino acids. The read is trimmed to its CDR3 DNA, 51 bases read in frame from base 1. Trimmed from V: 2 bases; trimmed from J: 0 bases; junction bases lacking a gene match: 7. For CDR1 and CDR2, the germline V gene lists MNHNS and SASEGT. Preparation of the library involved the immunoSEQ multiplex PCR assay. The authors processed their data as follows. A statistical classification framework was developed to diagnose cytomegalovirus status using the catalog of TCR beta chain sequences. Drawn from immuneACCESS, this table holds only the in-frame rearrangements with V and J called that TCRdb kept. Clones are partly lost; checked studies trace under half to an unresolved V gene and leave the rest unexplained. The D gene and trimming were derived from the DNA, and the V and J assignments and clone size from that table. Counted in this sample were 120,000 or so clones; under 90% of them appeared once. The ten largest clones represent about 2% of the sample.

This chain joins TRBV6-1 to TRBJ2-7; 10 bases in the middle match TRBD1. The sequencing sample was made of PBMCs. The TCR originated in a woman under 30 in good health and CMV-seronegative. The nucleotide sequence is TGTGCCAGCAGTGAAAATGGACAGGGGGAGTACTCCTACGAGCAGTACTTC. This is translated as CASSENGQGEYSYEQYF.